This is a list of T cell receptor beta chains from one sample in a study of cytomegalovirus exposure and HLA in healthy donors. TCRdb's copy holds only in-frame clones and misses some; the assay was immunoSEQ multiplex PCR. The sample shows about 84,000 clones, 70% to 90% of them seen only once. Sequencing input: PBMCs. The receptors derive from a man between 18 and 35 years old in good health and CMV-seronegative. Both conserved end residues are part of each CDR3. Fields, in order: clone size, D gene, V gene, J gene, CDR3 protein, CDR3 DNA. A D gene is named only where the DNA matches it firmly. Size is stated for part of the rows, as once, few or many counts, or as a class when the clone is expanded.

clone size: NA; D gene: TRBD1; V gene: TRBV5-1; J gene: TRBJ1-2; CDR3 protein: CASSLKTGVPGYTF; CDR3 DNA: TGCGCCAGCAGCCTGAAAACAGGGGTCCCTGGCTACACCTTC
clone size: NA; D gene: TRBD1; V gene: TRBV6-5; J gene: TRBJ2-7; CDR3 protein: CASSRTGYEQYF; CDR3 DNA: TGTGCCAGCAGTCGGACAGGTTACGAGCAGTACTTC
clone size: NA; D gene: TRBD2; V gene: TRBV7-8; J gene: TRBJ2-7; CDR3 protein: CASSSPSGRRTYEQYF; CDR3 DNA: TGTGCCAGCAGCTCGCCTAGCGGGAGGAGAACCTACGAGCAGTACTTC
clone size: NA; D gene: NA; V gene: TRBV5-1; J gene: TRBJ2-3; CDR3 protein: CASSLEGADTQYF; CDR3 DNA: TGCGCCAGCAGCTTGGAGGGGGCAGATACGCAGTATTTT
clone size: NA; D gene: NA; V gene: TRBV4-3; J gene: TRBJ2-7; CDR3 protein: CASSQEALVGAEQYF; CDR3 DNA: TGCGCCAGCAGCCAAGAGGCCTTAGTGGGAGCCGAGCAGTACTTC
clone size: NA; D gene: TRBD2; V gene: TRBV27; J gene: TRBJ2-1; CDR3 protein: CASSSLTSGWGSYNEQFF; CDR3 DNA: TGTGCCAGCAGTTCCCTGACTAGCGGCTGGGGCTCCTACAATGAGCAGTTCTTC
clone size: NA; D gene: TRBD2; V gene: TRBV28; J gene: TRBJ2-1; CDR3 protein: CASTLPGLYNEQFF; CDR3 DNA: TGTGCCAGCACCCTCCCGGGACTATACAATGAGCAGTTCTTC
clone size: NA; D gene: TRBD1; V gene: TRBV7-2; J gene: TRBJ2-7; CDR3 protein: CASSLRRGIYEQYF; CDR3 DNA: TGTGCCAGCAGCTTACGCAGGGGGATCTACGAGCAGTACTTC
clone size: NA; D gene: NA; V gene: TRBV5-4; J gene: TRBJ2-3; CDR3 protein: CASSLPPSGGITDTQYF; CDR3 DNA: TGTGCCAGCAGCTTGCCCCCAAGTGGAGGGATCACAGATACGCAGTATTTT
clone size: NA; D gene: NA; V gene: TRBV5-4; J gene: TRBJ2-6; CDR3 protein: CASSLGGGRSGANVLTF; CDR3 DNA: TGTGCCAGCAGCCTAGGGGGCGGGAGGTCTGGGGCCAACGTCCTGACCTTC
clone size: few; D gene: NA; V gene: TRBV25-1; J gene: TRBJ1-2; CDR3 protein: CASSGLSGYGYTF; CDR3 DNA: TGTGCCAGCAGTGGCCTTTCCGGCTATGGCTACACCTTC
clone size: NA; D gene: NA; V gene: TRBV5-4; J gene: TRBJ2-1; CDR3 protein: CASSRGGTTYNEQFF; CDR3 DNA: TGTGCCAGCAGCAGGGGGGGGACGACTTACAATGAGCAGTTCTTC
clone size: NA; D gene: TRBD2; V gene: TRBV5-1; J gene: TRBJ2-3; CDR3 protein: CASSLGRGLAGGSDTQYF; CDR3 DNA: TGCGCCAGCAGCTTGGGCCGGGGACTAGCGGGAGGGTCAGATACGCAGTATTTT
clone size: NA; D gene: NA; V gene: TRBV27; J gene: TRBJ2-7; CDR3 protein: CASSLSVRGYDEQYF; CDR3 DNA: TGTGCCAGCAGTTTATCAGTTCGGGGGTACGACGAGCAGTACTTC
clone size: once; D gene: TRBD2; V gene: TRBV7-9; J gene: TRBJ2-1; CDR3 protein: CASRAGGPRDEQFF; CDR3 DNA: TGTGCCAGCAGGGCGGGAGGGCCTAGAGATGAGCAGTTCTTC
clone size: NA; D gene: NA; V gene: TRBV2; J gene: TRBJ2-3; CDR3 protein: CASRARLEAWRQYF; CDR3 DNA: TGTGCCAGCAGGGCTAGACTGGAAGCGTGGAGGCAGTATTTT
clone size: NA; D gene: TRBD2; V gene: TRBV7-9; J gene: TRBJ2-7; CDR3 protein: CASSFTSGRGEQYF; CDR3 DNA: TGTGCCAGCAGCTTTACTAGCGGGAGAGGCGAGCAGTACTTC
clone size: NA; D gene: NA; V gene: TRBV7-2; J gene: TRBJ2-1; CDR3 protein: CASSFLLQEFYNEQFF; CDR3 DNA: TGTGCCAGCAGCTTTTTGTTACAGGAATTCTACAATGAGCAGTTCTTC
clone size: NA; D gene: NA; V gene: TRBV11-2; J gene: TRBJ1-5; CDR3 protein: CASSLDGRVNQPQHF; CDR3 DNA: TGTGCCAGCAGCTTAGACGGCAGGGTAAATCAGCCCCAGCATTTT
clone size: NA; D gene: NA; V gene: TRBV5-6; J gene: TRBJ1-2; CDR3 protein: CASRSGHRYGYTF; CDR3 DNA: TGTGCCAGCAGATCGGGACACCGGTATGGCTACACCTTC
clone size: once; D gene: NA; V gene: TRBV6-5; J gene: TRBJ1-1; CDR3 protein: CASTARGTEAFF; CDR3 DNA: TGTGCCAGCACGGCTCGGGGGACTGAAGCTTTCTTT
clone size: NA; D gene: TRBD2; V gene: TRBV28; J gene: TRBJ2-3; CDR3 protein: CASLELAGGTQYF; CDR3 DNA: TGTGCCAGCTTGGAACTAGCGGGTGGTACGCAGTATTTT
clone size: NA; D gene: NA; V gene: TRBV5-1; J gene: TRBJ2-1; CDR3 protein: CASSLAIGGAYNEQFF; CDR3 DNA: TGCGCCAGCAGCTTGGCCATAGGTGGAGCGTACAATGAGCAGTTCTTC
clone size: NA; D gene: NA; V gene: TRBV5-4; J gene: TRBJ2-2; CDR3 protein: CASSPRVSDTGELFF; CDR3 DNA: TGTGCCAGCAGCCCCCGCGTGTCGGACACCGGGGAGCTGTTTTTT
clone size: NA; D gene: TRBD1; V gene: TRBV5-1; J gene: TRBJ2-7; CDR3 protein: CASSWDSPREQYF; CDR3 DNA: TGCGCCAGCAGCTGGGACAGCCCTCGAGAGCAGTACTTC
clone size: NA; D gene: NA; V gene: TRBV28; J gene: TRBJ1-6; CDR3 protein: CASNPGYSYNSPLHF; CDR3 DNA: TGTGCCAGCAATCCAGGCTACTCCTATAATTCACCCCTCCACTTT
clone size: few; D gene: TRBD1; V gene: TRBV6-5; J gene: TRBJ2-7; CDR3 protein: CASSDGGTGSYEQYF; CDR3 DNA: TGTGCCAGCAGCGACGGTGGGACAGGTAGCTACGAGCAGTACTTC
clone size: NA; D gene: NA; V gene: TRBV2; J gene: TRBJ2-7; CDR3 protein: CASSLQGSCEQYF; CDR3 DNA: TGTGCCAGCAGTTTACAGGGTTCCTGCGAGCAGTACTTC
clone size: NA; D gene: TRBD1; V gene: TRBV27; J gene: TRBJ1-2; CDR3 protein: CASSMRTGRTNYGYTF; CDR3 DNA: TGTGCCAGCAGTATGAGGACAGGCAGAACTAACTATGGCTACACCTTC
clone size: NA; D gene: NA; V gene: TRBV11-1; J gene: TRBJ2-5; CDR3 protein: CASSSGKVEKETQYF; CDR3 DNA: TGTGCCAGCAGCTCCGGAAAAGTGGAGAAAGAGACCCAGTACTTC
clone size: NA; D gene: NA; V gene: TRBV10-3; J gene: TRBJ1-1; CDR3 protein: CAISEKEVPGSEAFF; CDR3 DNA: TGTGCCATCAGTGAGAAGGAGGTACCGGGTTCTGAAGCTTTCTTT
clone size: NA; D gene: NA; V gene: TRBV12-5; J gene: TRBJ1-2; CDR3 protein: CASGLVVNSQTGSYGYTF; CDR3 DNA: TGTGCTAGTGGTTTGGTAGTCAACTCCCAAACAGGAAGCTATGGCTACACCTTC
clone size: NA; D gene: TRBD2; V gene: TRBV4-1; J gene: TRBJ2-1; CDR3 protein: CASSQAEAGGTNEQFF; CDR3 DNA: TGCGCCAGCAGCCAAGCGGAAGCGGGAGGGACCAATGAGCAGTTCTTC
clone size: NA; D gene: NA; V gene: TRBV5-1; J gene: TRBJ2-7; CDR3 protein: CASSPTPLTGNEQYF; CDR3 DNA: TGCGCCAGCAGCCCCACCCCTTTGACAGGAAACGAGCAGTACTTC
clone size: NA; D gene: NA; V gene: TRBV18; J gene: TRBJ1-5; CDR3 protein: CASSRRDNQPQHF; CDR3 DNA: TGTGCCAGCTCACGGAGAGACAATCAGCCCCAGCATTTT
clone size: NA; D gene: NA; V gene: TRBV28; J gene: TRBJ2-5; CDR3 protein: CASSFRGLDQETQYF; CDR3 DNA: TGTGCCAGCAGTTTCCGGGGACTTGATCAAGAGACCCAGTACTTC
clone size: NA; D gene: TRBD2; V gene: TRBV4-3; J gene: TRBJ2-5; CDR3 protein: CASSQDGRAEGSETQYF; CDR3 DNA: TGCGCCAGCAGCCAAGATGGGAGGGCGGAAGGGTCAGAGACCCAGTACTTC
clone size: NA; D gene: NA; V gene: TRBV10-3; J gene: TRBJ2-7; CDR3 protein: CAISDANRQASPYEQYF; CDR3 DNA: TGTGCCATCAGCGATGCTAACCGACAGGCGTCTCCCTACGAGCAGTACTTC
clone size: NA; D gene: TRBD1; V gene: TRBV5-1; J gene: TRBJ2-2; CDR3 protein: CASSRDRATGELFF; CDR3 DNA: TGCGCCAGCAGCCGGGACAGGGCCACCGGGGAGCTGTTTTTT
clone size: NA; D gene: NA; V gene: TRBV5-8; J gene: TRBJ2-3; CDR3 protein: CASSYQVISADTQYF; CDR3 DNA: TGTGCCAGCAGTTACCAGGTCATTAGCGCAGATACGCAGTATTTT
clone size: NA; D gene: NA; V gene: TRBV11-3; J gene: TRBJ2-6; CDR3 protein: CASSFRQIHSGANVLTF; CDR3 DNA: TGTGCCAGCAGCTTCCGACAGATCCACTCTGGGGCCAACGTCCTGACTTTC
clone size: NA; D gene: NA; V gene: TRBV12-5; J gene: TRBJ1-2; CDR3 protein: CASGADRHYGYTF; CDR3 DNA: TGTGCTAGTGGGGCCGACAGGCACTATGGCTACACCTTC
clone size: NA; D gene: NA; V gene: TRBV7-9; J gene: TRBJ2-7; CDR3 protein: CASSLVIDEQYF; CDR3 DNA: TGTGCCAGCAGCTTAGTAATCGACGAGCAGTACTTC
clone size: NA; D gene: NA; V gene: TRBV29-1; J gene: TRBJ1-2; CDR3 protein: CSVEQGLSYGYTF; CDR3 DNA: TGCAGCGTTGAACAGGGCCTAAGCTATGGCTACACCTTC
clone size: NA; D gene: NA; V gene: TRBV7-3; J gene: TRBJ2-2; CDR3 protein: CASSLKPFPGGNTGELFF; CDR3 DNA: TGTGCCAGCAGCTTAAAGCCCTTCCCGGGGGGCAACACCGGGGAGCTGTTTTTT
clone size: NA; D gene: NA; V gene: TRBV2; J gene: TRBJ1-5; CDR3 protein: CASLRDSNQPQHF; CDR3 DNA: TGTGCCAGCCTCCGGGACTCCAATCAGCCCCAGCATTTT
clone size: few; D gene: NA; V gene: TRBV19; J gene: TRBJ2-7; CDR3 protein: CASSPRDWRGSYEQYF; CDR3 DNA: TGTGCCAGTAGTCCGCGGGACTGGAGGGGTTCCTACGAGCAGTACTTC
clone size: NA; D gene: TRBD1; V gene: TRBV28; J gene: TRBJ1-1; CDR3 protein: CASSLGGPPGTGNTEAFF; CDR3 DNA: TGTGCCAGCAGTTTAGGCGGACCCCCCGGGACAGGGAACACTGAAGCTTTCTTT
clone size: once; D gene: TRBD2; V gene: TRBV19; J gene: TRBJ2-1; CDR3 protein: CASSMGRGLAESYNEQFF; CDR3 DNA: TGTGCCAGTAGTATGGGCCGGGGACTAGCGGAGAGCTACAATGAGCAGTTCTTC